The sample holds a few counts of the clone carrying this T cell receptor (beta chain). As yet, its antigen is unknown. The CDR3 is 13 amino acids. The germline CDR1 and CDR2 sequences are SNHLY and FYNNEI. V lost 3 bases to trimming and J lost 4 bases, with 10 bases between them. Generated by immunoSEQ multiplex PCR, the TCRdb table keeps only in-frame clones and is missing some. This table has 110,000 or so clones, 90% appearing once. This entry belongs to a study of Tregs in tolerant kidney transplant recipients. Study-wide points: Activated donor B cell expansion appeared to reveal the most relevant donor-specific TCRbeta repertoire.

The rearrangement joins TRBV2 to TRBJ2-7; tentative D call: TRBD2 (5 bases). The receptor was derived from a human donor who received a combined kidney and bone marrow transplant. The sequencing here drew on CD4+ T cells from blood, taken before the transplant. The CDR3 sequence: CASSEEAVYEQYF. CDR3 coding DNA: TGTGCCAGCAGTGAGGAGGCAGTTTACGAGCAGTACTTC.